The rows below give T cell receptor beta chains drawn from one sample of a study of human T cells and chemical hapten exposure. TCRdb ran MiXCR on the RACE reads and lists one entry per CDR3 protein. The sample shows 50,000 to 70,000 distinct CDR3 sequences, roughly 12% of them seen only once. The input for sequencing was whole blood, taken in connection with sensitization to the hapten diphenylcyclopropenone (DPC). All receptors derive from a man aged 30-40 years with alopecia areata. Some clones in this sample may be carry-over from other donors' samples. CDR3s include the opening cysteine and the closing phenylalanine or tryptophan. A D gene is named only where the DNA matches it firmly. Size tells how often a clone was seen (once, few, many) or the class of an expanded clone, and some rows leave it out.

clone_size d_call j_call v_call cdr3_aa cdr3_nt
- TRBD2 TRBJ2-5 TRBV5-5 CASSLAIGQGGETQYF TGTGCCAGCAGCTTGGCCATCGGGCAGGGAGGGGAGACCCAGTACTTC
few - TRBJ1-5 TRBV5-1 CASSLAPGNQPQHF TGCGCCAGCAGCTTGGCGCCGGGGAATCAGCCCCAGCATTTT
few TRBD1 TRBJ1-5 TRBV24-1 CATSDGLGQYNQPQHF TGTGCCACCAGTGATGGTCTGGGACAGTACAATCAGCCCCAGCATTTT
- - TRBJ1-2 TRBV29-1 CSFGVYTF TGCAGCTTCGGGGTCTACACCTTC
many - TRBJ1-1 TRBV18 CASSPGGHSTEAFF TGTGCCAGCTCACCAGGGGGGCACAGCACTGAAGCTTTCTTT
many - TRBJ2-3 TRBV6-1 CASVMSGVSTDTQYF TGTGCCAGCGTGATGAGCGGTGTTAGCACAGATACGCAGTATTTT
few - TRBJ1-5 TRBV18 CASSPEGHQPQHF TGTGCCAGCTCACCAGAGGGGCATCAGCCCCAGCATTTT
- TRBD2 TRBJ2-1 TRBV24-1 CATSEVGLAGEDEQFF TGTGCCACCAGTGAAGTGGGACTAGCGGGGGAGGATGAGCAGTTCTTC
many - TRBJ1-6 TRBV7-3 CASSPGHNSPLHF TGTGCCAGCAGCCCAGGACATAATTCACCCCTCCACTTT
- TRBD1 TRBJ2-1 TRBV29-1 CSVEPGQRYNEQFF TGCAGCGTTGAACCGGGACAGAGATACAATGAGCAGTTCTTC
few - TRBJ2-5 TRBV7-3 CASSYTWGDTQYF TGTGCCAGCAGCTATACCTGGGGGGACACCCAGTACTTC
- - TRBJ1-2 TRBV9 CASSPPSGVRGYTF TGTGCCAGCAGCCCCCCCTCAGGGGTCCGTGGCTACACCTTC
- - TRBJ1-2 TRBV28 CASSSGRSGYTF TGTGCCAGCAGTTCCGGTCGTTCTGGCTACACCTTC
many - TRBJ1-4 TRBV7-2 CASSQQVSTNEKLFF TGTGCCAGCAGCCAACAGGTCTCAACTAATGAAAAACTGTTTTTT
many - TRBJ1-5 TRBV11-2 CASSSRDTNQPQHF TGTGCCAGCAGCTCCCGGGATACAAATCAGCCCCAGCATTTT
few TRBD1 TRBJ1-5 TRBV5-5 CASSRYRGQPQHF TGTGCCAGCAGCAGGTACAGGGGGCAGCCCCAGCATTTT
- TRBD1 TRBJ2-5 TRBV11-1 CASSGQGETQYF TGTGCCAGCAGCGGACAGGGGGAGACCCAGTACTTC
- - TRBJ2-5 TRBV7-2 CASSPQGETQYF TGTGCCAGCAGCCCGCAGGGGGAGACCCAGTACTTC
many TRBD1 TRBJ2-3 TRBV7-2 CASSMNEGGAGTQYF TGTGCCAGCAGCATGAACGAAGGGGGCGCGGGTACGCAGTATTTT
few - TRBJ2-7 TRBV7-9 CASSYSTLGEQYF TGTGCCAGCAGCTACAGTACGTTGGGGGAGCAGTACTTC
few TRBD1 TRBJ1-1 TRBV27 CASSGQGGRNTEAFF TGTGCCAGCAGTGGACAGGGAGGGAGGAACACTGAAGCTTTCTTT
many TRBD2 TRBJ2-3 TRBV28 CASSLFRLAGGPLQDTQYF TGTGCCAGCAGTTTATTCCGACTAGCGGGGGGGCCTCTTCAAGATACGCAGTATTTT
- - TRBJ2-3 TRBV29-1 CSVDRGYPDTQYF TGCAGCGTTGATAGGGGCTACCCAGATACGCAGTATTTT
many - TRBJ1-1 TRBV2 CASRKGVEAFF TGTGCCAGCAGAAAGGGGGTTGAAGCTTTCTTT
- - TRBJ2-1 TRBV3-1 CASSQGAYNEQFF TGTGCCAGCAGCCAGGGAGCCTACAATGAGCAGTTCTTC
few - TRBJ2-5 TRBV24-1 CATSDLSRGGQETQYF TGTGCCACCAGTGATTTGAGCAGGGGTGGACAAGAGACCCAGTACTTC
few - TRBJ1-1 TRBV20-1 CSASLAPGYTEAFF TGCAGTGCTAGCTTGGCCCCGGGGTACACTGAAGCTTTCTTT
many - TRBJ1-2 TRBV19 CASTLQGAYGYTF TGTGCCAGTACCCTCCAGGGAGCTTATGGCTACACCTTC
medium-sized - TRBJ1-2 TRBV7-9 CASSLPANYGYTF TGTGCCAGCAGCTTGCCCGCTAACTATGGCTACACCTTC
few - TRBJ2-3 TRBV9 CASSATGWFGPDTQYF TGTGCCAGCAGCGCTACAGGGTGGTTTGGCCCAGATACGCAGTATTTT
- - TRBJ2-5 TRBV4-3 CASSQDWGEETQYF TGCGCCAGCAGCCAAGACTGGGGGGAAGAGACCCAGTACTTC
many TRBD1 TRBJ1-2 TRBV7-9 CASSLAGGNYGYTF TGTGCCAGCAGCTTAGCAGGGGGCAACTATGGCTACACCTTC
few - TRBJ2-1 TRBV11-2 CASSPVAGREQFF TGTGCCAGCAGCCCAGTGGCAGGGAGGGAGCAGTTCTTC
many TRBD1 TRBJ1-2 TRBV13 CASSPRTGGGYGYTF TGTGCCAGCAGCCCCCGGACAGGAGGAGGCTATGGCTACACCTTC
few TRBD1 TRBJ1-5 TRBV28 CASNNDRDRYNQPQHF TGTGCCAGCAACAACGACAGGGACAGATACAATCAGCCCCAGCATTTT
many TRBD1 TRBJ1-4 TRBV28 CASSRGQFNEKLFF TGTGCCAGCAGCCGGGGACAGTTTAATGAAAAACTGTTTTTT
- - TRBJ2-3 TRBV29-1 CSVEHLTTTDTQYF TGCAGCGTTGAACATTTAACAACAACAGATACGCAGTATTTT
many TRBD1 TRBJ1-6 TRBV28 CASSTTRTGANSPLHF TGTGCCAGCAGTACAACTAGGACAGGGGCAAATTCACCCCTCCACTTT
- TRBD1 TRBJ2-6 TRBV7-2 CASPPGQGLSGANVLTF TGTGCCAGCCCCCCGGGACAGGGCTTATCTGGGGCCAACGTCCTGACTTTC
many - TRBJ1-1 TRBV12-3/TRBV12-4 CASRRGGTGEAFF TGTGCCAGCAGGAGGGGAGGAACCGGTGAAGCTTTCTTT
- - TRBJ1-5 TRBV27 CASSGDEDQHF TGTGCCAGCAGTGGGGATGAGGACCAGCATTTT